This T cell receptor (beta chain) was captured by sequencing in a study of T-cell memory formation after mild COVID-19. Study findings and constraints: The study found balanced CD4/CD8 in clones contracting day 15 to 85 and a CD4+ lean in later expanders.

The CDR3 has 11 residues. CDR1 and CDR2 from the germline V gene are SGHAT and FQNNGV. A remark on this clonotype: Its target is unknown.

TCRdb passed the 5' RACE reads through MiXCR, listing each CDR3 protein once. The sample holds just over 150,000 distinct CDR3 sequences, around a third seen once. The sequenced material came from PBMCs or a T cell subset sorted from them (not recorded which). The chain links TRBV11-2 to TRBJ2-7, with D perhaps TRBD1 (7 bases). The clonotype comes from an adult woman who had mild COVID-19 (a few samples of this study predate the infection). Cell type and time point are not known. CDR3 DNA: TGTGGATCGCAGGGGGGCTACGAGCAGTACTTC. It is translated as CGSQGGYEQYF.